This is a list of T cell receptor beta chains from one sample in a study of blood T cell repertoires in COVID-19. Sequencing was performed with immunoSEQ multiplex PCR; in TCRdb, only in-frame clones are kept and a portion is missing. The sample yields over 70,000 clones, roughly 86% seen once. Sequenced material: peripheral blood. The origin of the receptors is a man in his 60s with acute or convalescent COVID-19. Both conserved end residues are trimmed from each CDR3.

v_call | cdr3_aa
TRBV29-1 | SVEGTDLHYGYT
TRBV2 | ASRVLTDGYT
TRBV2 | ASSDQGWGSTDTQY
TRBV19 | ASSRTSGGAAGSYEQY
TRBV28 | ASSSSGTAISYEQY
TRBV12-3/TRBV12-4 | ASGDREGFPQY
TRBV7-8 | ASRKLQATYEQY
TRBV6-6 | ASSRWAPGTPKGTNEKLF
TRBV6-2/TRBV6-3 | ASSYLLNYGYT
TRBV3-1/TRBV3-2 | ASMGGTNTGELF
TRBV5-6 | ASSGGNGNQPQH
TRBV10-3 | ATGTQGTNTEAF
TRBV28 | ASSSDSYETQY
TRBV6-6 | ASRHGTDTQY
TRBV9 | ASSATGTGTSEAF
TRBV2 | ASSDRPPGVAKNIQY
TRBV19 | ASRGQFEDYGYT
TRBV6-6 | ASSPVGGGNSPLH
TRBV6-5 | ASSYQPGHSEKLF
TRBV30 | ACAPGQAGTEAF
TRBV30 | ALGRGETQY
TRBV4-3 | ASSPGQPQMNTQY
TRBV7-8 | ASSSTSGETQY
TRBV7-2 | ASSSVQVNTEAF
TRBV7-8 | ASSLAMGDTEAF
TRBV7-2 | ASAGGGSYEQY
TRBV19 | ASDSGYYEAF
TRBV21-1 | ASSKATSGSRSSYNEQF
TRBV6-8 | ASSQGTGDYQPQH
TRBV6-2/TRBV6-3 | ASSPPPGQYNYGYT
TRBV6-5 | ASSYGQGNTEAF
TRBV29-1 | SGWTANEKLF
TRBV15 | ATSSRATGSPLH
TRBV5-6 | ASSKRGYTDTQY
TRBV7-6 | ASSLPRLSLTGNYEQY
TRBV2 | ASSEDESVGNRY
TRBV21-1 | ASRSGQGHQPQH
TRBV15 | ATSTRGAREQY
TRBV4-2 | ASSQEPSTSGNTIY
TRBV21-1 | ASGDRTAEAF
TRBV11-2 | ASSRQGSGNTIY
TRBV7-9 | AWRSDRGNTEAF
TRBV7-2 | ASSLIQGIPY
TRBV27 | ASSTGTGIIYT
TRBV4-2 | ASSQEVPPSVNIQY